This T cell receptor (beta chain) was identified during a study of T cells after yellow fever vaccination. Study-wide results and caveats: Once the booster was given, most primary-vaccination clones reappeared, at roughly 96% for CD4 and roughly 85% for CD8.

A universal primer site and UMIs were added as TCR cDNA was made by 5'RACE template switching. TCRdb itself ran the 5' RACE reads through MiXCR, one entry per CDR3 protein. The table lists 250,000 to 300,000 distinct CDR3 sequences, approximately 10% of them singletons. This clonotype came up a few times. Its target is unknown. Germline V gives CDR1 MNHEY, CDR2 SVGAGI. Trimming pared 3 bases from V and 7 bases from J, leaving 6 bases between. The CDR3 sequence is 11 residues long. This chain connects TRBV6-5 to TRBJ1-1; D unclear. The receptor's source is a man aged 18 to 29 who received the YFV17D yellow fever vaccine. The sample was CD4+ T cells sorted from PBMCs, taken 5 days after the yellow fever booster vaccination. The CDR3 here is CASSYRLEAFF. In DNA form, the CDR3 reads TGTGCCAGCAGTTATAGGCTTGAAGCTTTCTTT.